These 19 T cell receptor beta chains were all obtained from the same sample, sequenced in a study of memory CD4+ T cells and cytomegalovirus serostatus. Profiling relied on immunoSEQ multiplex PCR, and the TCRdb table lists in-frame clones only, not all of them. The repertoire consists of 48,000 or so clones, with roughly 73% occurring once and the leading ten covering 0.75% to 0.9%. Single viable CD3+CD4+CD8-CD45RO+ cells were sorted as the memory CD4+ T cells. Sequenced input: memory CD4+ T cells from blood. These receptors were collected from an adult in good health and CMV-seronegative.

The chain carries TRBV5-1 and TRBJ2-7; D is unresolved. This CDR3 contains 15 residues. Germline V lookup: CDR1 SGHRS, CDR2 YFSETQ. V was cut by 5 bases and J by 0 bases, with 15 bases left in between. The CDR3 bases are TGCGCCAGCAGACCCGTTTCCGGAATCTCCTACGAGCAGTACTTC. This translates into CASRPVSGISYEQYF.

V is TRBV25-1 and J is TRBJ1-1; D gene unclear. The CDR3 is 14 residues long. Germline V lookup: CDR1 MGHDK, CDR2 SYGVNS. V lost 4 bases, J lost 3 bases, and 12 bases lay in between. CDR3 sequence: CASSVGRGDTEAFF. The CDR3 DNA reads TGTGCCAGCAGTGTGGGCCGAGGAGACACTGAAGCTTTCTTT.

The chain combines TRBV6-5 with TRBJ1-5, with D perhaps TRBD1 (6 bases). CDR1 and CDR2 (germline): MNHEY, SVGAGI. The CDR3 length is 15 residues. Trimming cost V 6 bases and J 8 bases, with 20 bases left between them. This CDR3 is CASSRGGEHPEPQHF. The CDR3 nucleotides read TGTGCCAGCAGCCGAGGGGGGGAGCACCCGGAGCCCCAGCATTTT.

J is TRBJ1-2 and V is TRBV28; D unclear. This CDR3 is 14 amino acids long. V lost 3 bases and J 4 bases, leaving 12 bases between the germline ends. Germline loops: CDR1 MDHEN, CDR2 SYDVKM. DNA of the CDR3: TGTGCCAGCAGTTTCTTTGATCGGGCCTATGGCTACACCTTC. Translated, it gives CASSFFDRAYGYTF.

This clone occurred a few times. The chain links TRBV5-1 to TRBJ1-2; D perhaps matches TRBD1 (6 bases). Per the germline V gene, CDR1 is SGHRS and CDR2 is YFSETQ. Trimming cost V 4 bases and J 5 bases, with 18 bases left between them. The CDR3 is 15 residues long. The DNA for the CDR3 is TGCGCCAGCAGCAACCGGGACAACGGTAAATATGGCTACACCTTC. It translates to CASSNRDNGKYGYTF.

CDR3: CAISFGTAGGTDTQYF. In nucleotides, the CDR3 is TGTGCCATCAGTTTTGGGACAGCTGGGGGGACAGATACGCAGTATTTT. The chain combines TRBV10-3 with TRBJ2-3; D may be TRBD1 (7 bases). The CDR3 sequence is 16 residues long. V lost 5 bases and J 3 bases, leaving 18 bases between the germline ends. Germline CDR1 reads ENHRY; CDR2 reads SYGVKD.

The chain carries TRBV18 and TRBJ2-3, with 14 bases lining up with TRBD2. V lost 3 bases and J lost 3; bases outside the gene matches: 5. The CDR3 length is 17 residues. CDR1 and CDR2 (germline): KGHSH, LQKENI. The CDR3 spells CASSPLRLAGGTDTQYF. In nucleotides, the CDR3 is TGTGCCAGCTCACCGCTTCGACTAGCGGGAGGGACAGATACGCAGTATTTT.

This chain joins TRBV7-8 and TRBJ1-5, with 7 bases matching TRBD1. Germline CDR1 reads SGHVS; CDR2 reads FQNEAQ. V shed 5 bases and J 3 bases; nucleotides not matched to a gene: 7. The CDR3 covers 15 residues. The CDR3 DNA sequence: TGTGCCAGCAGCCCGAGGGACAGCCACAATCAGCCCCAGCATTTT. The encoded protein is CASSPRDSHNQPQHF.

The V and J genes are TRBV7-9 and TRBJ1-3; 10 bases align to TRBD1. Germline CDR1 is SEHNR and CDR2 is FQNEAQ (reference sequence). With V trimmed by 3 bases and J by 0 bases, 8 bases remained unmatched. CDR3 size: 18 residues. The CDR3 loop reads CASSLAQGQGSSGNTIYF. CDR3 DNA sequence: TGTGCCAGCAGCTTGGCCCAGGGACAGGGGAGCTCTGGAAACACCATATATTTT.

V usage is TRBV6-1 and J usage is TRBJ1-3; D ambiguous. CDR3 length: 16 amino acids. The germline V gene has CDR1 MNHNS and CDR2 SASEGT. V was shortened by 1 base and J by 0 bases, with 10 bases between the two germline ends. The CDR3, as DNA: TGTGCCAGCAGTGAAGGGCTGGGGAGCTCTGGAAACACCATATATTTT. It encodes CASSEGLGSSGNTIYF.

The gene calls are TRBV5-1 and TRBJ1-4, with a possible D match to TRBD1 (6 bases). V lost 0 bases to trimming and J lost 0 bases, with 12 bases between them. The CDR3 loop spans 17 amino acids. Germline lookup yields CDR1 SGHRS and CDR2 YFSETQ. CDR3 loop: CASSLVGGPATNEKLFF. The DNA of the CDR3 is TGCGCCAGCAGCTTGGTGGGGGGGCCGGCAACTAATGAAAAACTGTTTTTT.

This chain joins TRBV6-5 and TRBJ1-2; D gene ambiguous. From germline, CDR1 is MNHEY and CDR2 SVGAGI. There are 12 residues in the CDR3. Deletions cut 4 bases from V and 1 base from J, with 4 bases between. CDR3 sequence: CASSWNNYGYTF. In DNA form, the CDR3 reads TGTGCCAGCAGTTGGAATAACTATGGCTACACCTTC.

This clone was seen more than once but under ten times. J is TRBJ2-2 and V is TRBV5-4; D is unclear. In germline, CDR1 is SGHNT, CDR2 YYREEE (reference sequence). Trimming cost V 0 bases and J 3 bases, with 3 bases left between them. The CDR3 runs to 13 residues. The CDR3 DNA reads as TGTGCCAGCAGCTTGGTGTACACCGGGGAGCTGTTTTTT. Its translation: CASSLVYTGELFF.

The rearrangement uses TRBV13 and TRBJ2-3; 12 positions agree with TRBD2. The V segment lost 0 bases and the J segment 2 bases; nucleotides outside the gene matches: 3. The CDR3 contains 17 residues. Germline loops: CDR1 PRHDT, CDR2 FYEKMQ (reference sequence). The CDR3 loop is CASSLGLAGGDTDTQYF. CDR3 nucleotides: TGTGCCAGCAGCTTAGGCCTAGCGGGGGGGGACACAGATACGCAGTATTTT.

The V gene is TRBV18, the J gene TRBJ2-7; D possibly matches TRBD1 or TRBD2 (5 bases each). Germline assignment: CDR1 KGHSH and CDR2 LQKENI. The CDR3 is 15 amino acids. V gave up 2 bases and J gave up 1 base, with 12 bases separating them. The CDR3 protein is CASSPTGTASYEQYF. The DNA for the CDR3 is TGTGCCAGCTCACCAACCGGGACGGCGTCCTACGAGCAGTACTTC.

This clone was seen a few times. The rearrangement joins TRBV19 to TRBJ1-2; D may be TRBD1 (6 bases). From germline, CDR1 is LNHDA and CDR2 SQIVND (reference sequence). The CDR3 runs 15 residues. With 5 bases removed from V and 4 bases from J, the gap between germline ends came to 17 bases. This chain's CDR3 is CASSVDSPRSYGYTF. CDR3 in DNA: TGTGCCAGTAGTGTGGACAGTCCCAGGAGCTATGGCTACACCTTC. Full variable domain (missing parts from reference TRBV19 and TRBJ1-2): DGGITQSPKYLFRKEGQNVTLSCEQNLNHDAMYWYRQDPGQGLRLIYYSQIVNDFQKGDIAEGYSVSREKKESFPLTVTSAQKNPTAFYLCASSVDSPRSYGYTFGSGTRLTVV.

In this sample, this clone is medium-sized. The chain is built from TRBV11-2 and TRBJ2-7; possibly TRBD2 for D (5 bases). The CDR3 spans 14 residues. The germline gives CDR1 SGHAT, CDR2 FQNNGV. V was shortened by 1 base and J by 7 bases, with 14 bases between the two germline ends. In DNA form, the CDR3 reads TGTGCCAGCAGCTTAGCGTGGGCGGGCGGAGAGCAGTACTTC. It yields the protein CASSLAWAGGEQYF. Using reference TRBV11-2 and TRBJ2-7 for the parts outside the CDR3, the full variable domain is EAGVAQSPRYKIIEKRQSVAFWCNPISGHATLYWYQQILGQGPKLLIQFQNNGVVDDSQLPKDRFSAERLKGVDSTLKIQPAKLEDSAVYLCASSLAWAGGEQYFGPGTRLTVT.

The gene calls are TRBV2 and TRBJ2-7; D call uncertain. This CDR3 has 13 residues. The ends were cut back, 7 bases at V and 4 bases at J, with 14 bases in the middle. Germline CDR1 and CDR2: SNHLY and FYNNEI. DNA for the CDR3: TGTGCCAGCACAGAACTTGCACTTTACGAGCAGTACTTC. It encodes CASTELALYEQYF.

This chain uses TRBV6-1 with TRBJ2-7; D is unresolved. The CDR3 consists of 12 residues. Germline V gene sequence: CDR1 MNHNS, CDR2 SASEGT. V dropped 10 bases and J dropped 1 base, with 11 bases sitting between them. The CDR3 nucleotides read TGTGCCACCGACCGGGTTTCCTACGAGCAGTACTTC. Translated: CATDRVSYEQYF.